This record covers a single T cell receptor beta chain. Systemic immunosuppression or autoimmune disease history was grounds to exclude patients. CDR1 is SGHVS and CDR2 is FQNEAQ in the germline V gene. CDR3 length: 16 residues. V was clipped by 0 bases and J by 4 bases; unmatched bases: 3. The data were taken from a study of OX40 agonist ivuxolimab in advanced cancers. About the research overall: Patients got intravenous ivuxolimab at 0.01 to 10 mg/kg every 2 weeks.

TCRdb keeps only in-frame clones here, not all; method: immunoSEQ multiplex PCR. In the table there are 80,000 to 100,000 clones, about 90% of which are singletons. Material: CD4+ or CD8+ T cells sorted from blood, obtained in a trial of the OX40 agonist ivuxolimab. The sequence came from an adult with an advanced solid tumor such as melanoma, head and neck, liver or kidney cancer. The chain links TRBV7-8 to TRBJ2-1; 10 nucleotides line up with TRBD2. The CDR3 is CASSLARLAGYNEQFF. The CDR3 DNA reads as TGTGCCAGCAGCTTAGCGAGACTAGCGGGTTACAATGAGCAGTTCTTC.